Here is one TCR beta chain with its context. This sample was included in a study of blood T cell repertoires in COVID-19. Study as a whole: Acute and convalescent COVID-19 specimens originated in the United States, Italy and Spain. T cells, B-cell-depleted T cells, or PBMCs provided the cDNA or gDNA that served as material.

Germline CDR1 reads LGHNA; CDR2 reads YSLEER. This CDR3 has 13 residues. V gave up 0 bases and J gave up 7 bases, with 7 bases separating them. In the source study's methods: Estimates of nucleated cell counts were drawn from the amplification of reference gene primers. Measured with immunoSEQ multiplex PCR; TCRdb has only the in-frame clones, and not every one. V and J calls and clone size follow that table, whereas D and trimming were derived from the DNA. This sample has 46,000 or so clones, with 90% found just once. The TCR comes from a man between 65 and 85 years old with active COVID-19. The J gene is TRBJ1-5, the V gene TRBV4-3; D not resolved. The sample comprised peripheral blood. CDR3 in DNA: TGCGCCAGCAGCCAAGACAGGATGCAGCCCCAGCATTTT. Residues: CASSQDRMQPQHF.